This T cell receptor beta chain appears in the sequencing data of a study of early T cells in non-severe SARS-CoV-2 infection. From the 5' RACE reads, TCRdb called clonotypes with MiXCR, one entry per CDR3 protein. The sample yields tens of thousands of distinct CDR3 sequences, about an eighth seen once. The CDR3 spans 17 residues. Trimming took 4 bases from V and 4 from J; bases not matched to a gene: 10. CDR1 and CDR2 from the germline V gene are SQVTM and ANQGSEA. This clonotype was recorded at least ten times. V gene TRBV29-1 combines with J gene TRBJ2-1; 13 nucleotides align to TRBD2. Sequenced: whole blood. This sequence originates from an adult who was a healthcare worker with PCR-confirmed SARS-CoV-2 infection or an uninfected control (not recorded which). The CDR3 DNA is TGCAGCGTTGGGACGGGTGGGACTAGCGGGATTTACAATGAGCAGTTCTTC. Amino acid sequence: CSVGTGGTSGIYNEQFF.